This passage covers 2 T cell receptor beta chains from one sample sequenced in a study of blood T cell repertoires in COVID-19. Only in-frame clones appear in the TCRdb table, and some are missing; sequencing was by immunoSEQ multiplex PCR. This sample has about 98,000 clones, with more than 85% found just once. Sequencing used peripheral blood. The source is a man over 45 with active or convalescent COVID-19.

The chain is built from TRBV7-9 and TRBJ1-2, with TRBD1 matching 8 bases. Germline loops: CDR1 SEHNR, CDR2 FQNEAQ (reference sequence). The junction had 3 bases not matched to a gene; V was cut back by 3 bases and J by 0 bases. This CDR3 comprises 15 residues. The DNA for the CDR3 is TGTGCCAGCAGCTTCGGACAGGGAGCTAACTATGGCTACACCTTC. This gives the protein CASSFGQGANYGYTF.

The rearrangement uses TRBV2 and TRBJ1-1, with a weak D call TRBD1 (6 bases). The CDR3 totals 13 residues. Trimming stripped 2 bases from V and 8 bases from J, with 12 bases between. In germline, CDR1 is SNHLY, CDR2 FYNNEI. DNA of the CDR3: TGTGCCAGCAGTGAAACGAGACAGGTCGAAGCTTTCTTT. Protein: CASSETRQVEAFF.